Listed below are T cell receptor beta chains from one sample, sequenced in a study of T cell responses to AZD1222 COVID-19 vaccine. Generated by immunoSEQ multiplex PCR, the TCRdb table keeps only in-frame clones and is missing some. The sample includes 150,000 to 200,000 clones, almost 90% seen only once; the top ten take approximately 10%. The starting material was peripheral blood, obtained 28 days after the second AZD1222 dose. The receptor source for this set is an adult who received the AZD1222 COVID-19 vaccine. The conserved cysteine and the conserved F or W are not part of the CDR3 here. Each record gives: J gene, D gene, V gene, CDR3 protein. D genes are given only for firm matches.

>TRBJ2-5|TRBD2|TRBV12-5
ASGLTPALVAGGQETQY
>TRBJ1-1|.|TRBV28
ASSPTKNTEAF
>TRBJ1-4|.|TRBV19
ASSKARGRGEKLF
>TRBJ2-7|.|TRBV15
ATSRAGRGPTYEQY
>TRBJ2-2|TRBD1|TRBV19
ASGSGQGNTGELF
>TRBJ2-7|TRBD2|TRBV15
ATSRDRDGGSQY
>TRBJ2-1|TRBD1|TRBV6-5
ASRPGTGGTEQF
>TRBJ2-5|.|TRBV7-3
ASSVQTGPQETQY
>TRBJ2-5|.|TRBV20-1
SAPVLLTQY
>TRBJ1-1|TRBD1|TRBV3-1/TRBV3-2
ASSQVPGGSTEAF
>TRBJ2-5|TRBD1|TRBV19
ASSLGTGEKETQY
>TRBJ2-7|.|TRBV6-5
AIESGYEQY
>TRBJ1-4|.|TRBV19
ASSARQGKLF
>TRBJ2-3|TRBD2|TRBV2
ASSDAAGEADTQY
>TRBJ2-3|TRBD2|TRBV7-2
ASSLDPTAGAGTDTQY
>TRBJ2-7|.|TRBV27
ASSFAGQPYEQY
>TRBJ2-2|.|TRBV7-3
ASSHGQGTGELF
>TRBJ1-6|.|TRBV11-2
ASSSDSSNSPLH
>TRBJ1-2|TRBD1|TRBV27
ASFTPGTGGRYT
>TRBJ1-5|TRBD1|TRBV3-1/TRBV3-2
ASSHKGQGNQPQH
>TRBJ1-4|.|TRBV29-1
SVESPVGNEKLF
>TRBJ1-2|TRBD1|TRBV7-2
ASSLLRGPGGYT
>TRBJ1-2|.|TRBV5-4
ASSSPAAYGYT
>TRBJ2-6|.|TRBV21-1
ASRCQSGANVLT
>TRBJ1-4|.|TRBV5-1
ASSLPGLKTNEKLF
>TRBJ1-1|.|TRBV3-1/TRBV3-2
ASSRRDLEAF